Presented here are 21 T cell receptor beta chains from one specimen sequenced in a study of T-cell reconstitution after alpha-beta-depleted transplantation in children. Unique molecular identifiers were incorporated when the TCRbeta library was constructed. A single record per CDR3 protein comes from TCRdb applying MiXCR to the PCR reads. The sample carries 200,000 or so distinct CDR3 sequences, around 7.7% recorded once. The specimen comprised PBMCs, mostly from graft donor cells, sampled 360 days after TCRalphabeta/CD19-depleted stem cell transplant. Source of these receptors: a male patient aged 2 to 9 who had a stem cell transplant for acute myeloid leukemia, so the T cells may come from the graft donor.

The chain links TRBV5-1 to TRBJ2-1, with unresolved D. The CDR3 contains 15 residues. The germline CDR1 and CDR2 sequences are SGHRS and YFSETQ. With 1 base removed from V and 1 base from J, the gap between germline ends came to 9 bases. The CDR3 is CASSLFAVSYNEQFF. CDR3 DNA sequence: TGCGCCAGCAGCTTGTTTGCGGTGTCCTACAATGAGCAGTTCTTC. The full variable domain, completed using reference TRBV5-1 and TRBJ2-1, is KAGVTQTPRYLIKTRGQQVTLSCSPISGHRSVSWYQQTPGQGLQFLFEYFSETQRNKGNFPGRFSGRQFSNSRSEMNVSTLELGDSALYLCASSLFAVSYNEQFFGPGTRLTVL.

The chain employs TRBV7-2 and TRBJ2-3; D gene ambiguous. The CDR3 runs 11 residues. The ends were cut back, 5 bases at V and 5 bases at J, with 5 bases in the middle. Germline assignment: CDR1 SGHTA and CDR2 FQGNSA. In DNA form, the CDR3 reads TGTGCCAGCAGCGCCCGAGATACGCAGTATTTT. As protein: CASSARDTQYF. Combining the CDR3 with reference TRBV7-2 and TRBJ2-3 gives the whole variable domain GAGVSQSPSNKVTEKGKDVELRCDPISGHTALYWYRQSLGQGLEFLIYFQGNSAPDKSGLPSDRFSAERTGGSVSTLTIQRTQQEDSAVYLCASSARDTQYFGPGTRLTVL.

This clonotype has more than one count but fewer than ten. The CDR3 here is CASSQLAGLSGEQYF. CDR3 sequence (DNA): TGTGCCAGCAGCCAACTAGCCGGGTTAAGTGGCGAGCAGTACTTC. The chain carries TRBV12-3 or TRBV12-4 and TRBJ2-7, with a tentative D call TRBD2 (6 bases). The germline V and J ends were trimmed by 6 bases and 6 bases, with 21 bases remaining between them. The length of the CDR3 is 15 residues.

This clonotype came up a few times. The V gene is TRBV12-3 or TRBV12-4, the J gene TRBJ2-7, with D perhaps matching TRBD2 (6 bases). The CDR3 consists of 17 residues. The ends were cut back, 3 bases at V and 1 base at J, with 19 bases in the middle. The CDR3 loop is CASSLPPGLGGSYEQYF. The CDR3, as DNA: TGTGCCAGCAGTTTGCCCCCCGGGCTGGGGGGTTCCTACGAGCAGTACTTC.

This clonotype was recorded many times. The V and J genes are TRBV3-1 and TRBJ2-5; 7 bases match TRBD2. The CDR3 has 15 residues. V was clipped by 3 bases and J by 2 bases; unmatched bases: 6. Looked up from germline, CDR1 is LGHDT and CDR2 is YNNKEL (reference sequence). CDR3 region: CASSQSAGVQETQYF. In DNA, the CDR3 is TGTGCCAGCAGCCAGTCGGCGGGGGTTCAAGAGACCCAGTACTTC.

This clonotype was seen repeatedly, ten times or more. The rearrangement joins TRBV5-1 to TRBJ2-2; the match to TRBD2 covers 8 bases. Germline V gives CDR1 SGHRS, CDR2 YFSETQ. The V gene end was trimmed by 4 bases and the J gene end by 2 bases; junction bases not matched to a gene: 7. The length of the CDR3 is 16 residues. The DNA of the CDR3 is TGCGCCAGCAGCAGCGCCGGGACTAGTAACACCGGGGAGCTGTTTTTT. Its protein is CASSSAGTSNTGELFF.

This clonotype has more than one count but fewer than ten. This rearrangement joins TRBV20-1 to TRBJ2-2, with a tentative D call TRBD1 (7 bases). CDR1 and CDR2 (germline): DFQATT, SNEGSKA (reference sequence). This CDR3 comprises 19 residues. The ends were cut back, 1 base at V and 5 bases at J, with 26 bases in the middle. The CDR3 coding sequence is TGCAGTGCTAGAGCTTTGTCTCCCAAGACAGGGAGGCGTACCGGGGAGCTGTTTTTT. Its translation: CSARALSPKTGRRTGELFF.

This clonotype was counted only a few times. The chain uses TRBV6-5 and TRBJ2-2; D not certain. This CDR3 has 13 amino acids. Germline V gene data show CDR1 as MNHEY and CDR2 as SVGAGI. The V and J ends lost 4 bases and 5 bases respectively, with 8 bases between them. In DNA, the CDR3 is TGTGCCAGCAGTTCCCACCGTACCGGGGAGCTGTTTTTT. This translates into CASSSHRTGELFF.

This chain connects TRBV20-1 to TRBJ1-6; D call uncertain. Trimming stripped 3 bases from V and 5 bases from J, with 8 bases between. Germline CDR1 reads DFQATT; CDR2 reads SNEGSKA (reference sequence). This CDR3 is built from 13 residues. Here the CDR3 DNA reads TGCAGTGCTAGCGGCGGGAATAATTCACCCCTCCACTTT. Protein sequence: CSASGGNNSPLHF.

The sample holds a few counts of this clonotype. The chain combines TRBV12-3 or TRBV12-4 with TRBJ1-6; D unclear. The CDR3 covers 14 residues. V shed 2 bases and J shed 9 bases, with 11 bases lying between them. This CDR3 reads CASSLMGHPSPLHF. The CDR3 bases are TGTGCCAGCAGTTTAATGGGCCACCCTTCACCCCTCCACTTT.

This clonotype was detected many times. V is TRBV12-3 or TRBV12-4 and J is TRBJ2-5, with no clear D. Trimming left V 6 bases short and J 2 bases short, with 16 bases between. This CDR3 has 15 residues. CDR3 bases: TGTGCCAGCAGCTTAATGGGGAACCTTCAAGAGACCCAGTACTTC. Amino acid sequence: CASSLMGNLQETQYF.

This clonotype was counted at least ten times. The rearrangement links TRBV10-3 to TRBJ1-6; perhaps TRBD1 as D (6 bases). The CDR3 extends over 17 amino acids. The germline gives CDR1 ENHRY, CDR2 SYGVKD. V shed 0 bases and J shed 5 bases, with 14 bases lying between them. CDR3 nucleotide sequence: TGTGCCATCAGTGAGTCTCGAGGCCAGGGGAATAATTCACCCCTCCACTTT. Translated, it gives CAISESRGQGNNSPLHF.

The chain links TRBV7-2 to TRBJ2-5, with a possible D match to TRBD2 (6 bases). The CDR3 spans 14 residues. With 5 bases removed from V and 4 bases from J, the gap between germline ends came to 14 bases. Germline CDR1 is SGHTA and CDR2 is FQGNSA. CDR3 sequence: CASSPRLVGETQYF. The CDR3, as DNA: TGTGCCAGCAGCCCGAGACTAGTAGGAGAGACCCAGTACTTC.

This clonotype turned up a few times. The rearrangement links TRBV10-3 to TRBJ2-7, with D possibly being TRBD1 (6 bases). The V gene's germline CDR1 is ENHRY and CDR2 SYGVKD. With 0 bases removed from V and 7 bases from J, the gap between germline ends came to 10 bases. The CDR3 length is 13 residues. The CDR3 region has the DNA TGTGCCATCAGTGAGTCGTGGGGGCAAGAGCAGTACTTC. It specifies CAISESWGQEQYF.

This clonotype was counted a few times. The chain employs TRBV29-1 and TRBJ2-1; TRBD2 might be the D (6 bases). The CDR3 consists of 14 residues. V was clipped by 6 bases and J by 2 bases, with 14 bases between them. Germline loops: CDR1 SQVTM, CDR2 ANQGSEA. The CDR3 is CSVLTRPPYNEQFF. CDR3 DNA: TGCAGCGTCCTGACTAGGCCCCCCTACAATGAGCAGTTCTTC.

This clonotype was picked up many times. For the CDR3, the DNA is TGCGCCAGCCGCCAAGCGGGACACATCACAGATACGCAGTATTTT. Protein product: CASRQAGHITDTQYF. The V call is TRBV5-1, the J call TRBJ2-3, with TRBD2 as a possible D gene (7 bases). The germline V and J ends were trimmed by 7 bases and 2 bases, with 17 bases remaining between them. CDR1 SGHRS and CDR2 YFSETQ come from the germline V gene. The CDR3 is made up of 15 amino acids. The full variable domain, its missing parts supplied by reference TRBV5-1 and TRBJ2-3, is KAGVTQTPRYLIKTRGQQVTLSCSPISGHRSVSWYQQTPGQGLQFLFEYFSETQRNKGNFPGRFSGRQFSNSRSEMNVSTLELGDSALYLCASRQAGHITDTQYFGPGTRLTVL.

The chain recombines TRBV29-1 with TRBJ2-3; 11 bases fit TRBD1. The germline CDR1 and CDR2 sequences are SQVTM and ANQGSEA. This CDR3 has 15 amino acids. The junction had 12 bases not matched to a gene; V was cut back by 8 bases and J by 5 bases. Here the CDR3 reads CSPGQGAGWVDTQYF. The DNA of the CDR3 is TGCAGCCCCGGACAGGGGGCTGGTTGGGTAGATACGCAGTATTTT.

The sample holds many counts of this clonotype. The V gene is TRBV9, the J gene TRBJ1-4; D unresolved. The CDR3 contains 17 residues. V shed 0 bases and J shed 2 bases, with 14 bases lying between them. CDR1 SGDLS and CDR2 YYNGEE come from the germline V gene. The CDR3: CASSVDWQPPTNEKLFF. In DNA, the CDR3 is TGTGCCAGCAGCGTAGATTGGCAGCCACCGACTAATGAAAAACTGTTTTTT.

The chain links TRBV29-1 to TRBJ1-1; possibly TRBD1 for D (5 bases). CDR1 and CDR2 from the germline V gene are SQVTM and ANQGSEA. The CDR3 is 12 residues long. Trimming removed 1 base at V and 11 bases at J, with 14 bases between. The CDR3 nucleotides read TGCAGCGTTGAAGGGGGGGACGAGAGGGCTTTCTTT. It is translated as CSVEGGDERAFF.

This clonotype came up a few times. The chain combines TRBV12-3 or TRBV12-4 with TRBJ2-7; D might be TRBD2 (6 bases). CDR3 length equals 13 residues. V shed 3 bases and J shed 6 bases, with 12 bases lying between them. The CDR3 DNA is TGTGCCAGCAGTTTCTTACTAGCCCGCGAGCAGTACTTC. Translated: CASSFLLAREQYF.

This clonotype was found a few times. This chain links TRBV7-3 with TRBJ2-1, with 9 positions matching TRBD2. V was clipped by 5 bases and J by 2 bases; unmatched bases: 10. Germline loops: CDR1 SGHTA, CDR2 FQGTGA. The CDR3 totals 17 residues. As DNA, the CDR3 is TGTGCCAGCAGCGCGACCCCCGGGACTAGCACCTACAATGAGCAGTTCTTC. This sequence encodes CASSATPGTSTYNEQFF.